A selection of T cell receptor beta chains follows, all from one sample in a study of OX40 agonist ivuxolimab in advanced cancers. Assay used: immunoSEQ multiplex PCR; TCRdb lists only in-frame clones, some missing. There are approximately 87,000 clones in the sample; approximately 85% occur only once, and about 4% lies in the top ten. The sequenced sample was CD4+ or CD8+ T cells sorted from blood, obtained in a trial of the OX40 agonist ivuxolimab. The receptors derive from an adult with an advanced solid tumor such as melanoma, head and neck, liver or kidney cancer. Each CDR3 is given with its conserved first and last residue. Each record gives: V gene, clone size, J gene, D gene, CDR3 DNA, CDR3 protein. A D gene is named only where the DNA matches it firmly. Not all rows give a size; the values are once, few, many and, for expanded clones, a class.

>TRBV18|.|TRBJ2-2|.
TGTGCCAGCTCATTCCAGGGTTCCGGGGAGCTGTTTTTT
CASSFQGSGELFF
>TRBV5-4|.|TRBJ2-1|TRBD2
TGTGCCAGCACCCTGACTAGCGGGAGTTACAATGAGCAGTTCTTC
CASTLTSGSYNEQFF
>TRBV6-1|.|TRBJ1-1|.
TGTGCCAGCAGTGGATACACTGAAGCTTTCTTT
CASSGYTEAFF
>TRBV5-6|once|TRBJ1-3|TRBD1
TGTGCCAGCAGCTTGCGGCAGGGGGTATGGAACACCATATATTTT
CASSLRQGVWNTIYF
>TRBV10-2|.|TRBJ1-5|.
TGCGCCAGCAGTGACAACCGCAATCAGCCCCAGCATTTT
CASSDNRNQPQHF
>TRBV6-1|.|TRBJ2-1|.
TGTGCCATCCAACGTGAGTTGAATGAGCAGTTCTTC
CAIQRELNEQFF
>TRBV6-6|.|TRBJ1-4|.
TGTGCCAGCTATACGGGACGACATGAAAAACTGTTTTTT
CASYTGRHEKLFF
>TRBV10-3|.|TRBJ2-5|.
TGTGCCATCAGTGAGTTTAAGACGGGTCAAGAGACCCAGTACTTC
CAISEFKTGQETQYF
>TRBV5-1|once|TRBJ2-5|TRBD1
TGCGCCAGCAGCTTGGAGACAGGGCGAGAGACCCAGTACTTC
CASSLETGRETQYF
>TRBV11-3|few|TRBJ2-3|TRBD2
TGTGCCAGCAGCCCTCGGGAGGGGACAGATACGCAGTATTTT
CASSPREGTDTQYF
>TRBV23-1|.|TRBJ2-7|.
TGCGCCAGCAGTCATAAGGGAGCCCTAGCGTGCTCCTACGAGCAGTACTTC
CASSHKGALACSYEQYF
>TRBV5-1|.|TRBJ1-6|.
TGCGCCAGCAGCTTGGGGGGTGAGGTGACACCCCTCCACTTT
CASSLGGEVTPLHF
>TRBV6-1|.|TRBJ1-1|TRBD1
TGTGCCAGCCGGGGACAGGTTGAAGCTTTCTTT
CASRGQVEAFF
>TRBV27|.|TRBJ2-3|TRBD1
TGTGCCAGCAGGACGACAGGGGGCACCGATACGCAGTATTTT
CASRTTGGTDTQYF
>TRBV5-1|.|TRBJ1-2|TRBD1
TGCGCCAGCAGCGCGACAGGGAGCGAACGTAATGGCTACACCTTC
CASSATGSERNGYTF
>TRBV11-2|.|TRBJ2-7|TRBD2
TGTGCCAGCAGCTCAGCGGGAGTTGCCTCCTACGAGCAGTACTTC
CASSSAGVASYEQYF
>TRBV28|.|TRBJ2-1|.
TGTGCCAGCGTAGGACAGTACAATGAGCAGTTCTTC
CASVGQYNEQFF
>TRBV5-1|once|TRBJ1-2|.
TGCGCCAGCAAAATCACAGGTCCCTCGTATGGCTACACCTTC
CASKITGPSYGYTF
>TRBV10-3|.|TRBJ1-5|TRBD1
TGTGCCGCCGCGGGACAGGAACATCAGCCCCAGCATTTT
CAAAGQEHQPQHF
>TRBV6-6|few|TRBJ1-2|.
TGTGCCAGCAGTTACTCGGACAGTTCCTATGGCTACACCTTC
CASSYSDSSYGYTF
>TRBV7-9|.|TRBJ2-3|.
TGTGCCAGCAGCCCAGACGCGGGCGGGAGCACAGATACGCAGTATTTT
CASSPDAGGSTDTQYF
>TRBV7-9|.|TRBJ2-1|TRBD2
TGTGCCAGCAGCTTTGGGCTAGCGGACTACAATGAGCAGTTCTTC
CASSFGLADYNEQFF
>TRBV21-1|.|TRBJ1-1|.
TGTGCCACTCCGGGACACAAGAACACTGAAGCTTTCTTT
CATPGHKNTEAFF
>TRBV9|.|TRBJ2-6|TRBD1
TGTGCCAGCAGCGTAAGGCAGGGGGCAGGAGGGGCCAACGTCCTGACTTTC
CASSVRQGAGGANVLTF
>TRBV6-5|.|TRBJ1-2|.
TGTGCCAGCAGTCGCGACAGCAACTATGGCTACACCTTC
CASSRDSNYGYTF
>TRBV6-5|.|TRBJ2-1|.
TGTGCCAGCAGTTACTCACGGGTTTACAATGAGCAGTTCTTC
CASSYSRVYNEQFF
>TRBV7-2|once|TRBJ2-5|.
TGTGCCAGCAGCTTAGGGCTAGGAGGGGAGACCCAGTACTTC
CASSLGLGGETQYF
>TRBV30|.|TRBJ2-6|.
TGTGCCTGGAGTGTAGGTGGCTACTCTGGGGCCAACGTCCTGACTTTC
CAWSVGGYSGANVLTF
>TRBV21-1|.|TRBJ1-6|.
TGTGCCAGCAGAAAAGGGACAGGGGTTCCACCCCTCCACTTT
CASRKGTGVPPLHF
>TRBV5-1|.|TRBJ1-1|.
TGCGCCAGCAGCTACGGGGAGAACACTGAAGCTTTCTTT
CASSYGENTEAFF
>TRBV7-9|.|TRBJ1-1|TRBD1
TGTGCCAGCAGCTACAGGGGGATCCCTAACACTGAAGCTTTCTTT
CASSYRGIPNTEAFF
>TRBV19|.|TRBJ2-6|.
TGTGCCAGTAGAACTGTAGGCTCTGGGGCCAACGTCCTGACTTTC
CASRTVGSGANVLTF
>TRBV6-1|.|TRBJ2-7|.
TGTGCCAGCCTGAAGACAGGGACTCTTTACGAGCAGTACTTC
CASLKTGTLYEQYF
>TRBV9|.|TRBJ2-3|.
TGTGCCAGCAGCGTAGACAGCTTGGCGGCAAGCACAGATACGCAGTATTTT
CASSVDSLAASTDTQYF
>TRBV23-1|.|TRBJ1-1|.
TGCGCCAGCAGTCAATCTAAGAACACTGAAGCTTTCTTT
CASSQSKNTEAFF
>TRBV5-1|.|TRBJ2-2|.
TGCGCCAGCAGCTTTTGGGACACGAACACCGGGGAGCTGTTTTTT
CASSFWDTNTGELFF
>TRBV14|few|TRBJ1-4|TRBD1
TGTGCCAGCAGCGGGACAGGGTTTTATGAAAAACTGTTTTTT
CASSGTGFYEKLFF
>TRBV29-1|.|TRBJ2-1|TRBD2
TGCAGCGTTGAAGCCCTCAAGGGGAGGGCTTACAATGAGCAGTTCTTC
CSVEALKGRAYNEQFF
>TRBV27|.|TRBJ1-1|.
TGTGCCAGCAGTTCCGCGGGGGGGCAGGGAACTGAAGCTTTCTTT
CASSSAGGQGTEAFF
>TRBV7-5|.|TRBJ1-1|.
TGTGCCAGAAGCTTGCAGGGAGGTTACGGGGCTTTCTTT
CARSLQGGYGAFF
>TRBV2|.|TRBJ2-7|.
TGTGCCAGCAGCCTTAACGAAGACTACGAGCAGTACTTC
CASSLNEDYEQYF
>TRBV2|.|TRBJ2-3|.
TGTGCCAGCAGTGAAGGAGGTCGGTGGGGGTTTTTGGATACGCAGTATTTT
CASSEGGRWGFLDTQYF
>TRBV18|.|TRBJ2-1|TRBD1
TGTGCCAGCTCACGTGGACAGGGCCCATCCAATGAGCAGTTCTTC
CASSRGQGPSNEQFF
>TRBV7-2|.|TRBJ2-7|TRBD2
TGTGCCAGCACCCGAGGGCTAGCGGGGGCGGGCGAGCAGTACTTC
CASTRGLAGAGEQYF
>TRBV6-6|few|TRBJ2-7|TRBD2
TGTGCCAGTGGGTTGGGAGGGAGGGCCGGCGAGCAGTACTTC
CASGLGGRAGEQYF
>TRBV19|.|TRBJ2-5|TRBD2
TGTGCCAGTAGTAGGGCTAGCGGGGGAGGGACCCAGTACTTC
CASSRASGGGTQYF